This T cell receptor beta chain was captured in a study of cytotoxic CD8 clonotypes in ibrutinib-treated CLL. The data were produced by immunoSEQ multiplex PCR, yet TCRdb's version contains in-frame clones alone and is incomplete. Here the sample spans about 300,000 clones, 60% to 80% being singletons. The CDR3 consists of 15 residues. Germline CDR1 and CDR2: SGHVS and FNYEAQ. V dropped 5 bases and J dropped 9; count of bases not matched to a gene: 9. This TCR came from a human donor with chronic lymphocytic leukemia. The source was PBMCs, collected at disease progression, from a patient treated with ibrutinib. The gene calls are TRBV7-6 and TRBJ2-5; 13 nucleotides match TRBD2. CDR3 region: CASSITGTSGTAQYF. The CDR3 nucleotides are TGTGCCAGCAGCATAACCGGGACTAGCGGGACGGCCCAGTACTTC.